The 9 T cell receptor beta chains below were found in one sample sequenced in a study of CD8+ T cells in alopecia areata. RNA was isolated and reverse transcribed to cDNA, the sequencing template. Sequencing was performed with immunoSEQ multiplex PCR; in TCRdb, only in-frame clones are kept and a portion is missing. Among some 150,000 clones listed, 85% to 90% were seen once. Specified treatment: oral pan-JAK inhibitor, 5-10 mg twice daily. Sequenced material: CD8+ T cells sorted from blood, taken at week 4, from a patient treated with tofacitinib. The receptors were gathered from a human donor with alopecia areata.

The rearrangement uses TRBV7-8 and TRBJ2-1; D is uncertain. Per germline, CDR1 SGHVS and CDR2 FQNEAQ. The CDR3 is 12 residues long. V shed 7 bases and J shed 8 bases, with 12 bases lying between them. This CDR3 is CASNPRGDEQFF. Written as DNA, the CDR3 is TGTGCCAGCAACCCCCGAGGAGATGAGCAGTTCTTC.

This chain uses TRBV6-6 with TRBJ2-3; D is tentatively TRBD1 or TRBD2 (6 bases each). V lost 7 bases to trimming and J lost 1 base, with 15 bases between them. Germline values: CDR1 MNHNY, CDR2 SVGAGI (reference sequence). The CDR3 spans 15 residues. This CDR3 is CASTPVGGGTDTQYF. As DNA, the CDR3 is TGTGCCAGCACCCCGGTGGGGGGCGGCACAGATACGCAGTATTTT.

On this clone: In the same sample, other DNA sequences code for this CDR3. The chain uses TRBV29-1 and TRBJ1-1, with D hard to call. The CDR3 totals 11 residues. Trimming removed 5 bases at V and 3 bases at J, with 7 bases between. CDR1 and CDR2 (germline): SQVTM, ANQGSEA. For the CDR3, the DNA is TGCAGCGTTAATCGGGACACTGAAGCTTTCTTT. This encodes CSVNRDTEAFF. The full variable domain, rest sourced from reference TRBV29-1 and TRBJ1-1, is SAVISQKPSRDICQRGTSLTIQCQVDSQVTMMFWYRQQPGQSLTLIATANQGSEATYESGFVIDKFPISRPNLTFSTLTVSNMSPEDSSIYLCSVNRDTEAFFGQGTRLTVV.

The CDR3 spells CSAGQYYEQYF. The CDR3 DNA follows: TGCAGTGCGGGACAGTACTACGAGCAGTACTTC. The chain uses TRBV20-1 and TRBJ2-7; 7 bases fit TRBD1. Germline V gene lookup returns CDR1 DFQATT and CDR2 SNEGSKA (reference sequence). The CDR3 runs 11 residues. V was clipped by 6 bases and J by 3 bases; unmatched bases: 2.

V usage is TRBV10-3 and J usage is TRBJ2-3, with TRBD2 identical over 9 bases. After removal of 0 bases from V and 3 bases from J, the junction contained 10 bases not matched to a gene. Germline CDR1 ENHRY, CDR2 SYGVKD. The CDR3 loop spans 18 amino acids. CDR3 sequence (DNA): TGTGCCATCAGTGAGTCCGGCGGGGGGGCCTCGGGTACAGATACGCAGTATTTT. This encodes CAISESGGGASGTDTQYF.

This clone has only one observation. V and J are TRBV4-1 and TRBJ2-1; D is perhaps TRBD1 (6 bases). Trimming removed 1 base at V and 6 bases at J, with 22 bases between. Germline loops: CDR1 MGHRA, CDR2 YSYEKL. The CDR3 runs to 18 residues. The CDR3 DNA is TGCGCCAGCAGCCAAGTTGGTTCAGGGGACGGAGTTCGCAATGAGCAGTTCTTC. It encodes CASSQVGSGDGVRNEQFF.

On this clone: The same CDR3 can be traced to other DNA sequences in this sample. The chain has TRBV27 and TRBJ2-2, with D unclear. This CDR3 is 14 amino acids long. V dropped 3 bases and J dropped 1 base, with 6 bases sitting between them. Germline assignment: CDR1 MNHEY and CDR2 SMNVEV (reference sequence). The CDR3 DNA reads TGTGCCAGCAGTTTTGGCGGGAACACCGGGGAGCTGTTTTTT. Translating gives CASSFGGNTGELFF.

The CDR3 nucleotides read TGTGCCAGCAGCGTGGGACTAGCGGAGAGCACAGATACGCAGTATTTT. It yields the protein CASSVGLAESTDTQYF. The V and J genes are TRBV7-9 and TRBJ2-3; 11 bases align to TRBD2. CDR1 and CDR2 (germline): SEHNR, FQNEAQ (reference sequence). CDR3 length equals 16 residues. The V gene end was trimmed by 5 bases and the J gene end by 0 bases; junction bases not matched to a gene: 4.

The CDR3 nucleotides read TGTGCCAGCAGTTACGGGGCGGACACCGGGGAGCTGTTTTTT. This translates into CASSYGADTGELFF. The chain recombines TRBV6-5 with TRBJ2-2, with a possible D match to TRBD1 (5 bases). Germline V lookup: CDR1 MNHEY, CDR2 SVGAGI. V lost 2 bases, J lost 3 bases, and 7 bases lay in between. The CDR3 spans 14 residues.